Listed here is a single TCR beta chain. No antigen is known for it. The entry originates in a study of T-cell memory formation after mild COVID-19. Study context: Largely donor-specific TCR clusters were found.

Libraries for TCRalpha and TCRbeta carried sample barcodes and unique molecular identifiers via 5'RACE. TCRdb reprocessed the 5' RACE reads with MiXCR, giving one entry per CDR3 protein. The sample records about half a million distinct CDR3 sequences, over 15% being singletons. Overall study results and limits: Clones from the second wave (peaking day 37) had unconfirmed SARS-CoV-2 specificity.

The V and J ends lost 0 bases and 3 bases, in that order; junction bases with no gene match: 6. The CDR3 covers 17 residues. Germline CDR1 reads SGHDT; CDR2 reads YYEEEE. The sequence was obtained from an adult woman who had mild COVID-19 (a few samples of this study predate the infection). Cell type and time point are not known. This chain connects TRBV5-6 to TRBJ1-3; 10 bases agree with TRBD1. Sequencing used PBMCs or a T cell subset sorted from them (not recorded which). In DNA form, the CDR3 reads TGTGCCAGCAGCTTGGCCCCGGGACAGGGGATTGGAAACACCATATATTTT. Residues: CASSLAPGQGIGNTIYF.